The 17 T cell receptor beta chains below all came from one sample that was sequenced in a study of blood T cell repertoires in COVID-19. The repertoire was sequenced with immunoSEQ multiplex PCR; TCRdb's copy has only in-frame clones and lacks some. This sample carries 52,000 or so clones, 75% to 80% of them seen once, and the ten largest clones take roughly 23%. What was sequenced was peripheral blood. These receptors were obtained from a man between 50 and 59 years old with active or convalescent COVID-19.

The V gene is TRBV21-1, the J gene TRBJ2-1; the listed D gene, TRBD2, was not tested against the DNA. TRBV21-1 is reported as a pseudogene. The CDR3 runs 16 residues. CDR3 DNA sequence: TGTGCCAGCAGCAAGCCGACGGGGAGTTCGGGGATTAGTCGGTTCTTC. It specifies CASSKPTGSSGISRFF.

The chain recombines TRBV7-9 with TRBJ2-2; no clear D gene. The CDR3 totals 18 residues. The V and J ends lost 2 bases and 3 bases respectively, with 19 bases between them. From germline, CDR1 is SEHNR and CDR2 FQNEAQ (reference sequence). For the CDR3, the DNA is TGTGCCAGCAGCTTACTACGAAACGCATTGTTGGACACCGGGGAGCTGTTTTTT. It encodes CASSLLRNALLDTGELFF. Full variable domain (remainder filled in from reference TRBV7-9 and TRBJ2-2): DTGVSQNPRHKITKRGQNVTFRCDPISEHNRLYWYRQTLGQGPEFLTYFQNEAQLEKSRLLSDRFSAERPKGSFSTLEIQRTEQGDSAMYLCASSLLRNALLDTGELFFGEGSRLTVL.

The chain couples TRBV2 to TRBJ2-6; TRBD1 agrees at 11 bases. Germline V gene data show CDR1 as SNHLY and CDR2 as FYNNEI. The CDR3 is 17 residues long. After removal of 6 bases from V and 0 bases from J, the junction contained 4 bases not matched to a gene. Written as DNA, the CDR3 is TGTGCCAGCAGCTGGACAGGGGGCCGCTCTGGGGCCAACGTCCTGACTTTC. This codes for CASSWTGGRSGANVLTF.

The chain joins TRBV7-2 to TRBJ1-6; D unresolved. Looked up from germline, CDR1 is SGHTA and CDR2 is FQGNSA. The length of the CDR3 is 14 residues. V lost 5 bases, J lost 7 bases, and 12 bases lay in between. CDR3 nucleotides: TGTGCCAGCAGCCCGAGGCGGGGAAATTCACCCCTCCACTTT. Protein sequence: CASSPRRGNSPLHF.

The V and J genes are TRBV6-1 and TRBJ1-2; unclear D gene. In germline, CDR1 is MNHNS, CDR2 SASEGT. The ends were cut back, 3 bases at V and 3 bases at J, with 11 bases in the middle. This CDR3 contains 14 residues. CDR3 in amino acids: CASSDRFGDYGYTF. The CDR3 DNA reads TGTGCCAGCAGTGACAGGTTCGGGGACTATGGCTACACCTTC.

The genes are TRBV6-6 and TRBJ2-3; 8 nucleotides align to TRBD1. The trim removed 5 bases at V and 6 bases at J, leaving 7 bases unmatched. Germline V gene sequence: CDR1 MNHNY, CDR2 SVGAGI (reference sequence). The CDR3 sequence is 14 residues long. The CDR3 sequence: CASSRDRGGDTQYF. CDR3 bases: TGTGCCAGCAGTCGCGACAGGGGCGGCGATACGCAGTATTTT.

This clone was picked up a small number of times. The rearrangement links TRBV11-2 to TRBJ2-1, with D possibly matching TRBD2 (5 bases). The length of the CDR3 is 13 residues. Trimming pared 2 bases from V and 8 bases from J, leaving 10 bases between. The germline V gene encodes CDR1 SGHAT and CDR2 FQNNGV. The CDR3 here is CASSLSVGDEQFF. The CDR3 DNA sequence: TGTGCCAGCAGCTTAAGTGTCGGGGATGAGCAGTTCTTC.

CDR3 loop: CASSTGTGRTNTEAFF. CDR3 in DNA: TGTGCCAGCAGCACAGGGACAGGGCGCACCAACACTGAAGCTTTCTTT. This chain joins TRBV5-6 and TRBJ1-1, with 9 bases that match TRBD1. From germline, CDR1 is SGHDT and CDR2 YYEEEE. V dropped 4 bases and J dropped 2; count of bases not matched to a gene: 9. This CDR3 comprises 16 residues.

V usage is TRBV9 and J usage is TRBJ1-2; D may be TRBD1 (6 bases). The V end was cut by 4 bases, the J end by 4 bases, with 17 bases between. Germline V CDR1 and CDR2: SGDLS, YYNGEE. This CDR3 has 15 amino acids. CDR3 nucleotide sequence: TGTGCCAGCAGCACAACCCATACAGGGCTCTATGGCTACACCTTC. It encodes CASSTTHTGLYGYTF. Filled out from reference TRBV9 and TRBJ1-2, the complete variable domain reads DSGVTQTPKHLITATGQRVTLRCSPRSGDLSVYWYQQSLDQGLQFLIQYYNGEERAKGNILERFSAQQFPDLHSELNLSSLELGDSALYFCASSTTHTGLYGYTFGSGTRLTVV.

This rearrangement joins TRBV5-5 to TRBJ1-2, with D perhaps TRBD1 (5 bases). The CDR3 spans 13 residues. CDR1 SGHKS and CDR2 YYEKEE come from the germline V gene (reference sequence). Trimming took off 4 bases at V and 0 bases at J, with 7 bases between the two ends. The CDR3 bases are TGTGCCAGCAGCCTGGACACTAACTATGGCTACACCTTC. It encodes CASSLDTNYGYTF.

The chain uses TRBV6-5 and TRBJ2-5; 7 bases agree with TRBD2. CDR1 and CDR2 from the germline V gene are MNHEY and SVGAGI. This CDR3 spans 15 amino acids. The V and J ends lost 2 bases and 0 bases, in that order; junction bases with no gene match: 3. CDR3 loop: CASSYGGGDQETQYF. CDR3 bases: TGTGCCAGCAGTTACGGGGGAGGGGACCAAGAGACCCAGTACTTC.

As DNA, the CDR3 is TGCGCCAGCAGTTCCGGGACTTTGAACACCGGGGAGCTGTTTTTT. Protein: CASSSGTLNTGELFF. V usage is TRBV5-1 and J usage is TRBJ2-2, with TRBD2 as a possible D gene (6 bases). The CDR3 length is 15 residues. Trimming took 5 bases from V and 1 from J, leaving 12 bases between them. The germline gives CDR1 SGHRS, CDR2 YFSETQ.

This clone came up a few times. The chain recombines TRBV6-5 with TRBJ1-5; 8 bases map to TRBD1. CDR3 length: 15 amino acids. Losses at the gene ends were 6 bases for V and 4 bases for J; bases not matched to a gene: 8. Germline V gene lookup returns CDR1 MNHEY and CDR2 SVGAGI. The CDR3 nucleotides read TGTGCCAGCAGGACCGGACAGGGAGGAAATCAGCCCCAGCATTTT. The encoded protein is CASRTGQGGNQPQHF.

The CDR3 sequence: CASSMSWTGWSGYTF. The CDR3 DNA is TGTGCCAGTAGTATGAGTTGGACAGGGTGGTCTGGCTACACCTTC. The chain is built from TRBV19 and TRBJ1-2, with 8 bases fitting TRBD1. The germline V gene has CDR1 LNHDA and CDR2 SQIVND (reference sequence). J was trimmed by 7 bases and V by 3 bases; bases with no gene match: 10. The CDR3 consists of 15 residues.

This chain connects TRBV12-3 or TRBV12-4 to TRBJ1-1; D not certain. This CDR3 region has 13 residues. Trimming took off 6 bases at V and 0 bases at J, with 8 bases between the two ends. CDR3 DNA: TGTGCCAGCAGACCTATTATGAACACTGAAGCTTTCTTT. This translates into CASRPIMNTEAFF.

A single count supports this clone. Since a much larger clone is just one base distant, this may be a read error. CDR3 amino acids: CASSWTSGSLYEQYF. The CDR3 DNA sequence: TGCGCCAGCAGCTGGACTAGCGGGAGTCTTTACGAGCAGTACTTC. The gene calls are TRBV5-1 and TRBJ2-7, with 13 bases identical to TRBD2. This CDR3 is 15 amino acids long. Per germline, CDR1 SGHRS and CDR2 YFSETQ. J was trimmed by 4 bases and V by 3 bases; bases with no gene match: 4.

V is TRBV14 and J is TRBJ2-1; D is possibly TRBD2 (5 bases). Trimming left V 2 bases short and J 4 bases short, with 21 bases between. Looked up from germline, CDR1 is SGHDN and CDR2 is FVKESK. This CDR3 comprises 18 residues. CDR3 in DNA: TGTGCCAGCAGCCAATCGGCCTTCTTTGCGGAGGATTACAATGAGCAGTTCTTC. This codes for CASSQSAFFAEDYNEQFF.